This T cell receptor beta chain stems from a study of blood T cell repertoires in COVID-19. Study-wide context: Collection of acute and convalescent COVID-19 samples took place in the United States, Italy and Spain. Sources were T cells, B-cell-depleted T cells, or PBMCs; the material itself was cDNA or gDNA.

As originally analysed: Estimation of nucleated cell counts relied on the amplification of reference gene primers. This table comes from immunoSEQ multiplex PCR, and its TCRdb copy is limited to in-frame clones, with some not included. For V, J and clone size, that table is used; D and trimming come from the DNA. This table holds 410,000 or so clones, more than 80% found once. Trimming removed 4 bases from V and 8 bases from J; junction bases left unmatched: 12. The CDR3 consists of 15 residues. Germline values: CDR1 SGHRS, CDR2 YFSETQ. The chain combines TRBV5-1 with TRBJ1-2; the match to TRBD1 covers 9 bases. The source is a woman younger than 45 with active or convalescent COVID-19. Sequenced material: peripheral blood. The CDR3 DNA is TGCGCCAGCAGCCCGATGGACAGGGGAGGGGAAGGCTACACCTTC. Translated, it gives CASSPMDRGGEGYTF.